These 3 T cell receptor beta chains share one sample of origin, sequenced in a study of cytomegalovirus exposure and HLA in healthy donors. Vbeta (60) and Jbeta (13) primers were used in the PCR. Produced via immunoSEQ multiplex PCR; TCRdb's table is partial and in-frame only. The sample has 65,000 or so clones, over 50% seen once. Sequencing input: PBMCs. These receptors were taken from a man under 40 in good health and CMV-seronegative.

This clone was recorded a few times. This chain connects TRBV30 to TRBJ2-7; 7 nucleotides match TRBD1. Germline V gene lookup returns CDR1 GTSNPN and CDR2 SVGIG (reference sequence). The CDR3 contains 13 residues. Trimming took 6 bases from V and 3 from J; bases not matched to a gene: 8. This chain's CDR3 is CACTGDGLYEQYF. The CDR3 DNA is TGTGCCTGTACAGGGGATGGGCTCTACGAGCAGTACTTC.

V usage is TRBV2 and J usage is TRBJ1-5; 8 nucleotides match TRBD1. Trimming took 7 bases from V and 1 from J; bases not matched to a gene: 6. Germline loops: CDR1 SNHLY, CDR2 FYNNEI. This CDR3 has 15 residues. The CDR3 DNA follows: TGTGCCAGCAAGAGGACAGGGAACAGCAATCAGCCCCAGCATTTT. Translating it yields CASKRTGNSNQPQHF.

The chain employs TRBV4-1 and TRBJ1-1, with D maybe TRBD1 (6 bases). The CDR3 loop spans 14 amino acids. The germline V and J ends were trimmed by 3 bases and 8 bases, with 16 bases remaining between them. The germline gives CDR1 MGHRA, CDR2 YSYEKL. The CDR3 protein is CASSQEGGGREAFF. For the CDR3, the DNA is TGCGCCAGCAGCCAGGAGGGGGGGGGCCGGGAAGCTTTCTTT.